A selection of T cell receptor beta chains follows, all from one sample in a study of cytomegalovirus exposure and HLA in healthy donors. The table came from immunoSEQ multiplex PCR; TCRdb's copy has only in-frame clones and leaves some out. This table has roughly 150,000 clones, 65% to 70% appearing once. Sequencing was performed on PBMCs. The source is a man aged 25 to 40 in good health and CMV-seropositive. CDR3s include the opening cysteine and the closing phenylalanine or tryptophan. The order of the fields is V gene, J gene, D gene, clone size, CDR3 protein, CDR3 DNA. A D gene is named only where the DNA matches it firmly. Expanded clones are given a class, and other clones once, few, many or no size at all.

TRBV13	TRBJ1-1	.	.	CASSLDFLGRGGTEAFF	TGTGCCAGCAGCTTAGATTTTTTGGGGAGGGGAGGCACTGAAGCTTTCTTT
TRBV27	TRBJ2-7	.	.	CASSLSPRGFYEQYF	TGTGCCAGCAGTTTATCTCCTCGTGGCTTCTACGAGCAGTACTTC
TRBV19	TRBJ1-1	.	.	CASSPALLNTEAFF	TGTGCCAGTAGTCCGGCACTACTTAACACTGAAGCTTTCTTT
TRBV7-9	TRBJ2-5	TRBD2	.	CASSPLAGEPQETQYF	TGTGCCAGCAGCCCACTAGCGGGAGAGCCACAGGAGACCCAGTACTTC
TRBV27	TRBJ2-3	.	.	CASTLGGRTDTQYF	TGTGCCAGCACCCTGGGAGGCCGCACAGATACGCAGTATTTT
TRBV7-9	TRBJ2-7	.	few	CSSSLINYEQYF	TGTTCCAGCAGCCTAATAAACTACGAGCAGTACTTC
TRBV7-6	TRBJ2-1	TRBD2	.	CASSQTWTSGRGEQFF	TGTGCCAGCAGCCAAACCTGGACTAGCGGGAGGGGAGAGCAGTTCTTC
TRBV7-3	TRBJ2-2	.	.	CASSSEPTLAGELFF	TGTGCCAGCAGCTCGGAACCGACATTGGCCGGGGAGCTGTTTTTT
TRBV6-5	TRBJ1-2	.	.	CASSQGYGGYTF	TGTGCCAGCAGCCAGGGGTATGGAGGCTACACCTTC
TRBV2	TRBJ1-5	.	.	CASSEWFGGGGGNQPQHF	TGTGCCAGCAGTGAGTGGTTCGGGGGAGGGGGTGGCAATCAGCCCCAGCATTTT
TRBV7-6	TRBJ2-7	TRBD2	.	CASSRAGGPGEQYF	TGTGCCAGCAGCCGAGCGGGAGGGCCGGGTGAGCAGTACTTC
TRBV18	TRBJ1-1	.	.	CASSPTLAGEAFF	TGTGCCAGCTCACCGACCTTGGCAGGTGAAGCTTTCTTT
TRBV29-1	TRBJ1-5	.	.	CSVEEKHSNQPQHF	TGCAGCGTTGAAGAAAAACATAGCAATCAGCCCCAGCATTTT
TRBV7-9	TRBJ2-7	.	.	CASSLASSSSYEQYF	TGTGCCAGCAGCTTGGCCTCCTCTAGCTCCTACGAGCAGTACTTC
TRBV7-9	TRBJ2-7	.	.	CASSLAQTGYEQYF	TGTGCCAGCAGCTTAGCGCAGACAGGATACGAGCAGTACTTC
TRBV6-5	TRBJ1-5	.	.	CASTRPGAYNQPQHF	TGTGCCAGCACCCGTCCAGGGGCCTACAATCAGCCCCAGCATTTT
TRBV7-9	TRBJ2-3	.	.	CASSLFVGADTQYF	TGTGCCAGCAGCTTATTCGTGGGAGCAGATACGCAGTATTTT
TRBV29-1	TRBJ2-5	TRBD1	.	CSGAGGRGETQYF	TGCTCCGGGGCAGGGGGTCGAGGAGAGACCCAGTACTTC
TRBV5-4	TRBJ2-5	TRBD2	.	CASSQLEGLAGGETQYF	TGTGCCAGCAGCCAACTCGAAGGACTAGCGGGAGGAGAGACCCAGTACTTC
TRBV27	TRBJ1-1	.	.	CATAAGRNTEAFF	TGTGCCACCGCGGCGGGGAGGAACACTGAAGCTTTCTTT
TRBV18	TRBJ2-2	TRBD2	.	CASSPATSGRPGELFF	TGTGCCAGCTCACCCGCTACTAGCGGGAGGCCCGGGGAGCTGTTTTTT
TRBV28	TRBJ1-5	TRBD1	.	CASFFRDRENNQPQHF	TGTGCCAGCTTTTTTAGGGACAGGGAAAACAATCAGCCCCAGCATTTT
TRBV30	TRBJ2-1	.	.	CAWSSEVRVDEQFF	TGTGCCTGGAGCTCCGAGGTCAGGGTCGATGAGCAGTTCTTC
TRBV18	TRBJ2-7	.	.	CASSGATRKQMREQYF	TGTGCCAGCTCAGGGGCGACTAGGAAACAAATGCGCGAGCAGTACTTC
TRBV6-1	TRBJ2-1	TRBD2	.	CASSTRLAGNEQFF	TGTGCCAGCAGTACTAGACTAGCGGGAAATGAGCAGTTCTTC
TRBV5-1	TRBJ2-7	TRBD2	few	CASSFGPAGVTYEQYF	TGCGCCAGCAGCTTCGGTCCAGCGGGGGTAACCTACGAGCAGTACTTC
TRBV7-2	TRBJ1-4	TRBD1	few	CASSRGQGFEKLFF	TGTGCCAGCAGCCGGGGACAGGGGTTTGAAAAACTGTTTTTT
TRBV2	TRBJ2-7	.	.	CATSGTHTTGTRYF	TGTGCCACCTCAGGGACCCACACCACCGGGACTCGGTACTTC
TRBV18	TRBJ2-3	TRBD2	.	CASSRTSGRDTQYF	TGTGCCAGCTCACGGACTAGCGGGAGAGATACGCAGTATTTT
TRBV7-2	TRBJ2-1	.	once	CASSPMTSNEQFF	TGTGCCAGCAGCCCTATGACTAGCAATGAGCAGTTCTTC
TRBV13	TRBJ2-7	.	few	CASSSGVSEQYF	TGTGCCAGCAGCTCGGGGGTGAGCGAGCAGTACTTC
TRBV2	TRBJ1-2	.	.	CASTYGGRANYGYTF	TGTGCCAGCACCTACGGAGGCAGAGCGAACTATGGCTACACCTTC
TRBV7-9	TRBJ1-1	TRBD1	.	CASRDWTGVNTEAFF	TGTGCCAGCAGGGATTGGACAGGCGTGAACACTGAAGCTTTCTTT
TRBV28	TRBJ2-3	TRBD1	.	CASSFAPQGASTDTQYF	TGTGCCAGCAGTTTCGCCCCACAGGGGGCTAGCACAGATACGCAGTATTTT
TRBV9	TRBJ2-7	.	.	CASSVGTAVYEQYF	TGTGCCAGCAGCGTAGGAACAGCGGTGTACGAGCAGTACTTC
TRBV9	TRBJ2-3	.	.	CASSGTDNLDTQYF	TGTGCCAGCAGCGGGACAGACAACCTCGATACGCAGTATTTT
TRBV2	TRBJ2-3	.	.	CARRGQPSDTDTQYF	TGTGCCAGAAGGGGCCAACCCTCGGACACAGATACGCAGTATTTT